What follows are 15 T cell receptor beta chains derived from one specimen sequenced in a study of T-cell memory formation after mild COVID-19. TCRdb called the 5' RACE reads again in MiXCR, with one record for every CDR3 protein. The table shows fewer than 350,000 distinct CDR3 sequences, with roughly 18% occurring only once. The sample was PBMCs or a T cell subset sorted from them (not recorded which). These receptors came from a man aged 18 to 35 who had mild COVID-19 (a few samples of this study predate the infection). Cell type and time point are not known.

The table lists this clonotype with a few counts. This rearrangement joins TRBV6-5 to TRBJ2-7; D unclear. V was trimmed by 2 bases and J by 3 bases, leaving 8 bases between them. Germline V gene sequence: CDR1 MNHEY, CDR2 SVGAGI. The CDR3 covers 13 residues. CDR3 DNA: TGTGCCAGCAGTTACGGGTGGGACTACGAGCAGTACTTC. As protein: CASSYGWDYEQYF.

The chain has TRBV15 and TRBJ1-4, with D maybe TRBD1 (5 bases). Trimming removed 2 bases from V and 7 bases from J, with 8 bases in between. Germline-derived CDR1 and CDR2 are LNHNV and YYDKDF (reference sequence). The CDR3 runs to 13 residues. The CDR3 here is CATSRIRGEKLFF. The CDR3, as DNA: TGTGCCACCAGCAGAATTAGGGGTGAAAAACTGTTTTTT.

This clonotype appeared a few times. The chain uses TRBV7-9 and TRBJ1-1; D possibly corresponds to TRBD1 (5 bases). Germline V gives CDR1 SEHNR, CDR2 FQNEAQ (reference sequence). The CDR3 length is 14 residues. Trimming left V 5 bases short and J 9 bases short, with 19 bases between. The CDR3 sequence: CASSPPGGTTQAFF. The DNA of the CDR3 is TGTGCCAGCAGCCCACCCGGGGGAACAACCCAAGCTTTCTTT.

This clonotype was counted a few times. V gene TRBV30 combines with J gene TRBJ2-7, with a weak D call TRBD1 (6 bases). The germline gives CDR1 GTSNPN, CDR2 SVGIG (reference sequence). The CDR3 is 13 amino acids. The ends were cut back, 1 base at V and 2 bases at J, with 9 bases in the middle. Here the CDR3 DNA reads TGTGCCTGGAGTGGGGACACAGCCTACGAGCAGTACTTC. Its translation: CAWSGDTAYEQYF.

Ten or more counts support this clonotype. The V call is TRBV6-5, the J call TRBJ2-7; D not certain. Germline CDR1 MNHEY, CDR2 SVGAGI. The CDR3 is 15 residues long. Trimming pared 6 bases from V and 0 bases from J, leaving 15 bases between. The CDR3 is CASRTIGRYSYEQYF. DNA of the CDR3: TGTGCCAGCAGAACCATAGGACGGTACTCCTACGAGCAGTACTTC.

This clonotype was seen ten or more times. J is TRBJ1-6 and V is TRBV20-1; 10 bases line up with TRBD1. Germline V gives CDR1 DFQATT, CDR2 SNEGSKA (reference sequence). This CDR3 comprises 14 residues. Trimming cost V 5 bases and J 7 bases; bases outside gene matches: 5. CDR3 protein: CSAPTGGINSPLHF. The CDR3 DNA follows: TGCAGTGCTCCGACAGGGGGCATAAATTCACCCCTCCACTTT.

In its sample, this clonotype was seen many times. DNA for the CDR3: TGTGCCAGCAGTCCCTCGGCTAGCGGGGATGAGCAGTTCTTC. Translating gives CASSPSASGDEQFF. The V call is TRBV12-3 or TRBV12-4, the J call TRBJ2-1; 9 bases agree with TRBD2. With V trimmed by 5 bases and J by 8 bases, 7 bases remained unmatched. The CDR3 runs 14 residues.

This clonotype has at least ten counts. This sequence joins TRBV18 and TRBJ2-4, with 10 positions matching TRBD1. The CDR3 sequence is 14 residues long. V lost 5 bases and J lost 7; bases outside the gene matches: 5. Germline assignment: CDR1 KGHSH and CDR2 LQKENI. CDR3 residues: CASSTGQGKNIQYF. For the CDR3, the DNA is TGTGCCAGCTCAACGGGACAGGGGAAGAACATTCAGTACTTC.

The chain links TRBV18 to TRBJ1-5; 8 bases fit TRBD1. Germline lookup yields CDR1 KGHSH and CDR2 LQKENI. The CDR3 loop spans 14 amino acids. Unmatched junction bases numbered 5, after V lost 3 bases and J lost 7 bases. CDR3 in DNA: TGTGCCAGCTCACCCGGGACAGGACAACAGCCCCAGCATTTT. It yields the protein CASSPGTGQQPQHF.

This clonotype was detected only a few times. The chain employs TRBV7-9 and TRBJ2-7; no reliable D call. Between the trimmed V and J ends, which lost 4 bases and 2 bases, there was a span of 9 bases. The CDR3 contains 13 residues. Germline-derived CDR1 and CDR2 are SEHNR and FQNEAQ (reference sequence). The CDR3 DNA reads TGTGCCAGCAGCTCGACCGGAACCTACGAGCAGTACGTC. Translated: CASSSTGTYEQYV.

The chain joins TRBV5-1 to TRBJ2-3, with D perhaps matching TRBD2 (5 bases). The CDR3 sequence is 16 residues long. Germline CDR1 SGHRS, CDR2 YFSETQ. The V gene lost 4 bases and the J gene lost 1 base, with 16 bases spanning the gap. CDR3 nucleotide sequence: TGCGCCAGCAGCCCCCGATCGGGAATGGGCACAGATACGCAGTATTTT. As protein: CASSPRSGMGTDTQYF. The full variable domain, completed using reference TRBV5-1 and TRBJ2-3, is KAGVTQTPRYLIKTRGQQVTLSCSPISGHRSVSWYQQTPGQGLQFLFEYFSETQRNKGNFPGRFSGRQFSNSRSEMNVSTLELGDSALYLCASSPRSGMGTDTQYFGPGTRLTVL.

With respect to this clonotype: One end of the junction is discordant with germline, which a read error may explain. The chain links TRBV7-9 to TRBJ2-1; no firm D call. CDR1 is SEHNR and CDR2 is FQNEAQ in the germline V gene (reference sequence). The CDR3 is 10 residues long. The DNA for the CDR3 is TGTTCCAGCAGCTTCAGGGAGCAGTTCTTC. It is translated as CSSSFREQFF. Together with reference TRBV7-9 and TRBJ2-1, the CDR3 gives the full variable domain: DTGVSQNPRHKITKRGQNVTFRCDPISEHNRLYWYRQTLGQGPEFLTYFQNEAQLEKSRLLSDRFSAERPKGSFSTLEIQRTEQGDSAMYLCSSSFREQFFGPGTRLTVL.

This clonotype has only a few counts. The chain joins TRBV9 to TRBJ1-5, with D perhaps TRBD1 (6 bases). CDR1 is SGDLS and CDR2 is YYNGEE in the germline V gene. With 4 bases removed from V and 3 bases from J, the gap between germline ends came to 14 bases. The CDR3 is 15 residues long. In DNA, the CDR3 is TGTGCCAGCAGCCCCGACGGGGGCTTCAATCAGCCCCAGCATTTT. Its protein product is CASSPDGGFNQPQHF.

Only a few counts were recorded for this clonotype. Here the CDR3 DNA reads TGTGCCACCGGGGACAGTGGGAATGAGCAGTTCTTC. This gives the protein CATGDSGNEQFF. The rearrangement joins TRBV6-4 to TRBJ2-1, with 7 bases fitting TRBD1. Losses at the gene ends were 10 bases for V and 7 bases for J; bases not matched to a gene: 7. From germline, CDR1 is MRHNA and CDR2 SNTAGT. The CDR3 runs to 12 residues.

The rearrangement links TRBV5-1 to TRBJ1-2, with TRBD1 identical over 9 bases. Germline CDR1 SGHRS, CDR2 YFSETQ. V gave up 4 bases and J gave up 8 bases; unmatched junction bases: 9. This CDR3 is 14 amino acids long. The CDR3 DNA follows: TGCGCCAGCAGCATCATACAGGGGGCTAAAGGCTACACCTTC. Protein sequence: CASSIIQGAKGYTF.